This TCR beta chain was recorded in a study of blood T cells in healthy people across ages. Findings and caveats of the study: Considered underestimates were the diversity estimates obtained from one million T cells.

The donors, healthy Caucasians from Russia, were aged about 6 to 95. A second PCR of 7 to 11 cycles used a sample-barcoded 5' primer and a J-beta primer mix. TCRdb reprocessed the 5' RACE reads via MiXCR and lists one record per CDR3 protein. The table records about 1,000,000 distinct CDR3 sequences, under 45% of them present only once. In regard to this clonotype: Its antigen is not identified.

Germline CDR1 is ENHRY and CDR2 is SYGVKD. The ends lost 5 bases at V and 8 bases at J; junction bases unmatched: 7. CDR3 size: 15 residues. Sequencing used blood. The sequence came from a woman aged 60-70 years in good health. The chain couples TRBV10-3 to TRBJ2-1; 12 bases align to TRBD2. The CDR3 protein is CAISSASGRAYEQFF. CDR3 DNA: TGTGCCATCAGTTCGGCTAGCGGGAGGGCCTATGAGCAGTTCTTC.